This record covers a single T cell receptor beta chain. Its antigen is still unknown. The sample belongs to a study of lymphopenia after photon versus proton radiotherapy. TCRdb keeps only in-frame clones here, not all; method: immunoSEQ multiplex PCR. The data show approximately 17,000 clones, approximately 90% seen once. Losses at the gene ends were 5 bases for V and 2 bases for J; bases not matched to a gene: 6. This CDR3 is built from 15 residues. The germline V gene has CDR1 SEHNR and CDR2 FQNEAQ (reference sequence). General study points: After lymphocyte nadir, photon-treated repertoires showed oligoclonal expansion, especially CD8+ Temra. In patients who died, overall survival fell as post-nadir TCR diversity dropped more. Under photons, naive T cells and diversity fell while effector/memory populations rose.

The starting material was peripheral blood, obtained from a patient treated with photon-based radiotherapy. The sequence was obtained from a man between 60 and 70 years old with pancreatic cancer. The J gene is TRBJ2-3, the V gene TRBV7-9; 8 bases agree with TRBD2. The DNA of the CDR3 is TGTGCCAGCAGCCCCCTCGGGGGGGCCACAGATACGCAGTATTTT. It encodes CASSPLGGATDTQYF.